These 10 T cell receptor beta chains were sequenced from one sample in a study of vaccination effects on CD4 cells after COVID-19. Researchers isolated CD4+ T cells once approximately 10 days of culture had elapsed. Infection with SARS-CoV-2 occurred in the person between March and December 2020, and PCR confirmed it. It was two doses of either the BNT162b2 or mRNA-1273 vaccine that participants received. No antigen has been assigned to these receptors. Libraries were prepared by immunoSEQ multiplex PCR; TCRdb keeps only in-frame clonotypes and omits some of them. The sample includes 30,000 to 40,000 clones, roughly 75% seen only once; the top ten take more than 6.5%. The sample was CD4+ T cells from PBMCs cultured without peptide, taken after COVID-19 vaccination. Receptors were obtained from a human donor who had a prior SARS-CoV-2 infection.

This chain links TRBV7-3 with TRBJ2-3; the D call may be TRBD1 or TRBD2 (5 bases each). This CDR3 spans 14 amino acids. Germline V gene sequence: CDR1 SGHTA, CDR2 FQGTGA. V lost 1 base and J lost 6, with 11 bases in between. Written as DNA, the CDR3 is TGTGCCAGCAGCTTAATCCCGGGGCCGGATACGCAGTATTTT. Protein: CASSLIPGPDTQYF. The entire variable domain, with the rest obtained from reference TRBV7-3 and TRBJ2-3, is as follows: GAGVSQTPSNKVTEKGKYVELRCDPISGHTALYWYRQSLGQGPEFLIYFQGTGAADDSGLPNDRFFAVRPEGSVSTLKIQRTERGDSAVYLCASSLIPGPDTQYFGPGTRLTVL.

This clone was seen more than once but under ten times. The chain has TRBV30 and TRBJ2-6; no clear D. V lost 5 bases, J lost 0 bases, and 5 bases lay in between. Germline V gene lookup returns CDR1 GTSNPN and CDR2 SVGIG (reference sequence). The CDR3 spans 13 residues. CDR3 coding DNA: TGTGCCTGGGGGGACTCTGGGGCCAACGTCCTGACTTTC. As protein: CAWGDSGANVLTF.

This clone was seen a single time. As DNA, the CDR3 is TGTGCCAGTAGTATTCAGAGCTCTGGAAACACCATATATTTT. Translating it yields CASSIQSSGNTIYF. The rearrangement links TRBV19 to TRBJ1-3; D unclear. The germline V gene encodes CDR1 LNHDA and CDR2 SQIVND (reference sequence). This CDR3 region has 14 residues. Trimming removed 3 bases from V and 0 bases from J, with 6 bases in between. Supplemented by reference TRBV19 and TRBJ1-3, the full variable domain reads DGGITQSPKYLFRKEGQNVTLSCEQNLNHDAMYWYRQDPGQGLRLIYYSQIVNDFQKGDIAEGYSVSREKKESFPLTVTSAQKNPTAFYLCASSIQSSGNTIYFGEGSWLTVV.

The rearrangement joins TRBV19 to TRBJ1-4; 7 nucleotides line up with TRBD1. Germline CDR1 LNHDA, CDR2 SQIVND (reference sequence). The CDR3 is 16 residues long. Trimming at V came to 4 bases and at J to 6 bases, leaving 11 bases not matched to a gene. The DNA for the CDR3 is TGTGCCAGTAGTACGACTAGTGGAGGGGGCTATGAAAAACTGTTTTTT. This codes for CASSTTSGGGYEKLFF.

The chain couples TRBV28 to TRBJ2-3, with 7 bases identical to TRBD1. The V gene's germline CDR1 is MDHEN and CDR2 SYDVKM. This CDR3 spans 14 amino acids. Trimming took 5 bases from V and 2 from J; bases not matched to a gene: 4. The CDR3 is CASSRDSLTDTQYF. In DNA, the CDR3 is TGTGCCAGCAGTCGGGACAGCCTCACAGATACGCAGTATTTT.

This clone appeared once. The chain uses TRBV28 and TRBJ2-7; 8 nucleotides align to TRBD1. The CDR3 contains 13 residues. The V gene's germline CDR1 is MDHEN and CDR2 SYDVKM. V lost 10 bases and J lost 5; bases outside the gene matches: 10. The chain's CDR3 is CAINQGALDEQYF. DNA of the CDR3: TGTGCCATAAATCAGGGGGCGCTCGACGAGCAGTACTTC.

The J gene is TRBJ2-7, the V gene TRBV4-1, with unresolved D. Trimming removed 0 bases at V and 0 bases at J, with 9 bases between. CDR1 is MGHRA and CDR2 is YSYEKL in the germline V gene. The length of the CDR3 is 15 residues. CDR3 nucleotides: TGCGCCAGCAGCCAAGATTGGAGTGCCTCCTACGAGCAGTACTTC. It yields the protein CASSQDWSASYEQYF.

This clone was detected only a few times. The chain couples TRBV2 to TRBJ1-6, with D possibly being TRBD1 (6 bases). V lost 5 bases and J lost 6, with 11 bases in between. CDR3 length: 14 amino acids. In germline, CDR1 is SNHLY, CDR2 FYNNEI. CDR3 residues: CASSTGLGNSPLHF. Here the CDR3 DNA reads TGTGCCAGCAGTACAGGGTTAGGTAATTCACCCCTCCACTTT.

The chain couples TRBV5-1 to TRBJ2-1, with 7 bases lining up with TRBD2. Germline V CDR1 and CDR2: SGHRS, YFSETQ. The CDR3 extends over 14 amino acids. V lost 0 bases and J lost 3; bases outside the gene matches: 0. The chain's CDR3 is CASSLASGYNEQFF. The CDR3 DNA reads as TGCGCCAGCAGCTTGGCTAGCGGCTACAATGAGCAGTTCTTC.

The CDR3 DNA follows: TGTGCCAGCAGCTTAAGGGGATTTTGGCAAGAGACCCAGTACTTC. This codes for CASSLRGFWQETQYF. The chain recombines TRBV7-2 with TRBJ2-5; D might be TRBD1 (5 bases). The germline V and J ends were trimmed by 2 bases and 2 bases, with 12 bases remaining between them. The CDR3 is 15 amino acids. CDR1 and CDR2 (germline): SGHTA, FQGNSA.